Listed below are T cell receptor beta chains from one sample, sequenced in a study of blood T cell repertoires in COVID-19. The data were produced by immunoSEQ multiplex PCR, yet TCRdb's version contains in-frame clones alone and is incomplete. The sample contains 250,000 to 300,000 clones, 70% to 90% of which appear only once. Sequenced input: PBMCs or T cells enriched from blood (not recorded which). The receptors here all came from a woman aged 45 to 65 who had recovered from COVID-19. CDR3s include the opening cysteine and the closing phenylalanine or tryptophan. Each record gives: V gene, J gene, CDR3 protein.

TRBV28,TRBJ2-3,CASSLPLATDTQYF
TRBV28,TRBJ1-2,CASSRGTGSIGYTF
TRBV21-1,TRBJ1-1,CASSSPGKRRVVTEAFF
TRBV30,TRBJ2-3,CAWSADSPSTDTQYF
TRBV4-1,TRBJ2-7,CASSLAGLGGEQYF
TRBV5-1,TRBJ2-1,CASSFLVDDEQFF
TRBV11-1,TRBJ1-6,CASSEGSNNSPLHF
TRBV11-2,TRBJ2-5,CASSPQSASVSKETQYF
TRBV11-1,TRBJ2-3,CASSLDSTDTQYF
TRBV28,TRBJ2-2,CASSLSFPVGTSGQGDTGELFF
TRBV19,TRBJ1-1,CASSQGFRTEAFF
TRBV28,TRBJ2-3,CASLQGISNTDTQYF
TRBV15,TRBJ2-7,CATSLGIYEQYF
TRBV28,TRBJ1-4,CASSRAGTGATNEKLFF
TRBV20-1,TRBJ2-7,CSASGQAYEQYF
TRBV28,TRBJ2-1,CASSLADSSYNEQFF
TRBV6-5,TRBJ1-4,CASSYSSGSNLEKLFF
TRBV28,TRBJ2-7,CASRGAGTGVYEQYF
TRBV15,TRBJ1-1,CATSRAPQGNTEAFF
TRBV15,TRBJ1-2,CATSRDREGGYTF
TRBV7-9,TRBJ1-2,CASSTTPGDRTYGYTF
TRBV6-4,TRBJ2-5,CASRDRALKHKETQYF
TRBV19,TRBJ2-7,CASSFSDSDDEQYF
TRBV28,TRBJ1-4,CASRTGGLEEKLFF
TRBV12-3/TRBV12-4,TRBJ2-3,CASSLALARQYF
TRBV7-5,TRBJ1-4,CARDGQGKCEKLFF
TRBV12-3/TRBV12-4,TRBJ2-3,CASSGTFDTQYF
TRBV5-1,TRBJ2-1,CASSLVPMGGSRGNEQFF
TRBV6-5,TRBJ2-7,CASRWTTTGEQYF
TRBV7-9,TRBJ2-7,CASSLGIALDYEQYF
TRBV28,TRBJ2-3,CASSAHTSTDTQYF
TRBV28,TRBJ1-2,CASRSSGAGGIYGYTF
TRBV27,TRBJ1-1,CASSLVGGKNTEAFF